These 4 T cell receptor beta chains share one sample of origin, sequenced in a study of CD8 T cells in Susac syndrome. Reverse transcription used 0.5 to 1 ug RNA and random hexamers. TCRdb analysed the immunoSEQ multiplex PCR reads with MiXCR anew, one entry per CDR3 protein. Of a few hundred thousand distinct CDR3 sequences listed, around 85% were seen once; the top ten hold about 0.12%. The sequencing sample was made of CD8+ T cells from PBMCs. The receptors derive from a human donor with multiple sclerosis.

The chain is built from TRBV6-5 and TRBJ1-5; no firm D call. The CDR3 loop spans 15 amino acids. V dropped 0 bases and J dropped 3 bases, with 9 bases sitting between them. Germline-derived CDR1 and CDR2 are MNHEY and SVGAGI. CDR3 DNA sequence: TGTGCCAGCAGTTACTCGAGTCGATCCAATCAGCCCCAGCATTTT. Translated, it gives CASSYSSRSNQPQHF.

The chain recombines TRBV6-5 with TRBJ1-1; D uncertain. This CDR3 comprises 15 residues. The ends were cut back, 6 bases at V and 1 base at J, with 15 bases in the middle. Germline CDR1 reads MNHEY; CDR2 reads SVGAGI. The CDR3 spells CASSVRVLGNTEAFF. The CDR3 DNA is TGTGCCAGCAGCGTCCGGGTCCTCGGGAACACTGAAGCTTTCTTT.

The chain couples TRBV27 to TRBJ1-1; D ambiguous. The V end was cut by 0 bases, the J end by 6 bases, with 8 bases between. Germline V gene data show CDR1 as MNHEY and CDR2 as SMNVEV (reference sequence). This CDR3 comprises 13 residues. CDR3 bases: TGTGCCAGCAGTTTATCCTCCGGGGCTGAAGCTTTCTTT. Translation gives CASSLSSGAEAFF.

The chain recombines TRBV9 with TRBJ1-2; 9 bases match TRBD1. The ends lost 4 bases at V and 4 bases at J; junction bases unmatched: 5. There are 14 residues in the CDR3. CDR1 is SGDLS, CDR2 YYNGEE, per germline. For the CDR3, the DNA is TGTGCCAGCAGCAAAAGGACAGGGGCCTATGGCTACACCTTC. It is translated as CASSKRTGAYGYTF.